The rows below give T cell receptor beta chains drawn from one sample of a study of blood T cell repertoires in COVID-19. Profiling relied on immunoSEQ multiplex PCR, and the TCRdb table lists in-frame clones only, not all of them. The table has more than 350,000 clones, about 89% seen once; the top ten hold approximately 3%. Sequenced sample: peripheral blood. Receptors originate from a woman aged 25-40 years with COVID-19, enrolled during active disease. Both conserved end residues are part of each CDR3. The order of the fields is J gene, clone size, D gene, V gene, CDR3 protein, CDR3 DNA. A D gene is named only where the DNA matches it firmly. Size tells how often a clone was seen (once, few, many) or the class of an expanded clone, and some rows leave it out.

TRBJ2-2	-	TRBD2	TRBV18	CASSPPQAGANTGELFF	TGTGCCAGCTCACCACCCCAAGCGGGAGCGAACACCGGGGAGCTGTTTTTT
TRBJ1-1	once	-	TRBV10-3	CAISEFEVMNTEAFF	TGTGCCATCAGTGAGTTTGAGGTAATGAACACTGAAGCTTTCTTT
TRBJ2-2	once	-	TRBV11-2	CASSFQTGTGELFF	TGTGCCAGCAGCTTCCAGACGGGGACCGGGGAGCTGTTTTTT
TRBJ1-1	-	-	TRBV21-1	CASSPRGVRSAHRLPTEAFF	TGTGCCAGCAGCCCACGGGGGGTTCGGTCTGCCCACCGTCTCCCCACTGAAGCTTTCTTT
TRBJ1-5	-	TRBD1	TRBV7-9	CASSLGTGDQPQHF	TGTGCCAGCAGCTTAGGGACAGGAGATCAGCCCCAGCATTTT
TRBJ2-6	-	TRBD1	TRBV6-2/TRBV6-3	CASSYPRTGTSGANVLTF	TGTGCCAGCAGTTACCCCAGGACAGGGACCTCTGGGGCCAACGTCCTGACTTTC
TRBJ1-1	-	-	TRBV7-9	CASSLEAEDTEAFF	TGTGCCAGCAGCTTAGAGGCGGAGGACACTGAAGCTTTCTTT
TRBJ2-2	-	TRBD2	TRBV9	CASTATGLMNTGELFF	TGTGCCAGCACCGCGACGGGACTAATGAACACCGGGGAGCTGTTTTTT
TRBJ2-6	few	TRBD2	TRBV9	CASSVSSGRGSGANVLTF	TGTGCCAGCAGCGTTAGTAGCGGGAGGGGGTCTGGGGCCAACGTCCTGACTTTC
TRBJ2-5	-	-	TRBV10-3	CAISEIGAGEETQYF	TGTGCCATCAGTGAAATTGGGGCTGGAGAAGAGACCCAGTACTTC
TRBJ1-2	-	-	TRBV20-1	CSASGQGLNYGYTF	TGCAGTGCTAGTGGCCAGGGGCTAAACTATGGCTACACCTTC
TRBJ2-1	once	TRBD1	TRBV12-3/TRBV12-4	CASREGAYNEQFF	TGTGCCAGCAGAGAGGGGGCTTATAATGAGCAGTTCTTC
TRBJ2-6	-	TRBD1	TRBV5-1	CASSMGQGAGGANVLTF	TGCGCCAGCAGCATGGGACAGGGGGCTGGTGGGGCCAACGTCCTGACTTTC
TRBJ2-3	-	-	TRBV11-2	CASSGGARDTQYF	TGTGCCAGCAGCGGGGGGGCACGGGATACGCAGTATTTT
TRBJ2-1	-	TRBD2	TRBV27	CASSLRREGPYNEQFF	TGTGCCAGCAGTTTAAGGCGGGAGGGCCCCTACAATGAGCAGTTCTTC
TRBJ2-3	-	TRBD2	TRBV4-2	CASSQDPLAGGGTDTQYF	TGTGCCAGCAGCCAAGATCCCCTAGCGGGGGGGGGCACAGATACGCAGTATTTT
TRBJ2-3	-	-	TRBV4-3	CASSQEIRGFDTQYF	TGCGCCAGCAGCCAAGAAATTAGGGGCTTTGATACGCAGTATTTT
TRBJ1-2	-	-	TRBV30	CAWSRKSNYRASGYTF	TGTGCCTGGAGTAGGAAATCAAACTACAGGGCTAGTGGCTACACCTTC
TRBJ2-2	-	-	TRBV28	CASSFPQNTGELFF	TGTGCCAGCAGTTTTCCACAGAACACCGGGGAGCTGTTTTTT
TRBJ2-5	-	-	TRBV28	CASRSPPQGETQYF	TGTGCCAGCAGATCCCCTCCACAGGGAGAGACCCAGTACTTC
TRBJ2-1	-	-	TRBV3-1/TRBV3-2	CASSQGGGKWNEQFF	TGTGCCAGCAGCCAAGGGGGGGGCAAATGGAATGAGCAGTTCTTC
TRBJ2-1	once	TRBD2	TRBV6-6	CASRPTSGGGSYEQFF	TGTGCCAGCAGACCTACTAGCGGGGGAGGGAGCTATGAGCAGTTCTTC
TRBJ2-3	-	-	TRBV18	CASSPVTAATSTDTQYF	TGTGCCAGCTCACCTGTGACAGCCGCGACTAGCACAGATACGCAGTATTTT
TRBJ1-4	-	TRBD1	TRBV5-1	CASSPRDRTSEKLFF	TGCGCCAGCAGCCCCCGGGACAGGACGAGTGAAAAACTGTTTTTT
TRBJ2-3	-	TRBD1	TRBV30	CAWSVHRGADTQYF	TGTGCCTGGAGTGTGCACAGGGGAGCAGATACGCAGTATTTT
TRBJ2-1	-	-	TRBV21-1	CASSKISGGTYNEQFF	TGTGCCAGCAGCAAAATTAGCGGGGGTACCTACAATGAGCAGTTCTTC